These 22 T cell receptor beta chains were all obtained from the same sample, sequenced in a study of T cells in Graves' hyperthyroidism and ophthalmopathy. It was RNA transcripts that yielded the amplified TCR beta CDR3 regions. During a first-round RT-PCR of the TCR CDR3, the HTBI primer set was used. TCRdb used MiXCR to reprocess the multiplex PCR reads, holding one entry per CDR3 protein. This sample yields roughly 700,000 distinct CDR3 sequences, of which 30% to 40% are seen a single time; around 29% belongs to the top ten. Sequenced sample: blood. The receptors come from a woman aged 40 to 49 with Graves' hyperthyroidism.

V usage is TRBV10-3 and J usage is TRBJ2-7; 7 nucleotides agree with TRBD1. This CDR3 has 15 residues. V lost 10 bases and J lost 4; bases outside the gene matches: 16. Germline V CDR1 and CDR2: ENHRY, SYGVKD. CDR3 amino acids: CASRRADRARYEQYF. The CDR3 DNA sequence: TGTGCCAGCAGACGAGCCGACAGGGCGCGGTACGAGCAGTACTTC.

This chain uses TRBV6-2 or TRBV6-3 with TRBJ1-1; D not resolved. Germline assignment: CDR1 MNHEY and CDR2 SVGEGT. V lost 0 bases and J 5 bases, leaving 10 bases between the germline ends. The CDR3 extends over 14 amino acids. CDR3 nucleotides: TGTGCCAGCAGTTACTCTTATGGCTTTACTGAAGCTTTCTTT. Its translation is CASSYSYGFTEAFF.

The chain couples TRBV20-1 to TRBJ1-2; D uncertain. There are 11 residues in the CDR3. V gave up 6 bases and J gave up 2 bases, with 7 bases separating them. Germline-derived CDR1 and CDR2 are DFQATT and SNEGSKA (reference sequence). The CDR3: CSARPNYGYTF. The CDR3 DNA reads as TGCAGTGCCCGACCGAACTATGGCTACACCTTC.

The V gene is TRBV20-1, the J gene TRBJ2-5; unclear D gene. V dropped 0 bases and J dropped 9 bases, with 5 bases sitting between them. Per germline, CDR1 DFQATT and CDR2 SNEGSKA (reference sequence). The CDR3 extends over 10 amino acids. CDR3 sequence (DNA): TGCAGTGCTAGAGATGGGCCCCAGTACTTC. Its protein product is CSARDGPQYF.

The V and J genes are TRBV6-5 and TRBJ2-5, with D possibly being TRBD1 or TRBD2 (6 bases each). CDR1 and CDR2 (germline): MNHEY, SVGAGI. The CDR3 spans 16 residues. V shed 2 bases and J shed 4 bases, with 17 bases lying between them. The DNA for the CDR3 is TGTGCCAGCAGTTACGGGGGGCGGCAGGGCCGAGAGACCCAGTACTTC. Its protein is CASSYGGRQGRETQYF.

This clonotype was recorded at least ten times. This chain joins TRBV7-9 and TRBJ1-5; 8 bases are a match to TRBD1. The V gene's germline CDR1 is SEHNR and CDR2 FQNEAQ (reference sequence). This CDR3 spans 15 amino acids. V lost 2 bases to trimming and J lost 7 bases; unmatched junction nucleotides: 7. The CDR3 reads CASSLTGDRGQPQHF. For the CDR3, the DNA is TGTGCCAGCAGCTTAACGGGAGACAGGGGCCAGCCCCAGCATTTT.

This clonotype was seen only a few times. The J gene is TRBJ1-2, the V gene TRBV20-1; TRBD1 matches 8 bases. This CDR3 spans 14 amino acids. Germline V gene lookup returns CDR1 DFQATT and CDR2 SNEGSKA (reference sequence). CDR3: CSADRGFEYYGYTF. CDR3 nucleotide sequence: TGCAGCGCTGACAGGGGATTTGAGTACTATGGCTACACCTTC.

The chain recombines TRBV7-3 with TRBJ1-1; 10 nucleotides match TRBD1. Germline CDR1 is SGHTA and CDR2 is FQGTGA. CDR3 length: 14 amino acids. V lost 6 bases to trimming and J lost 1 base; unmatched junction nucleotides: 2. CDR3 protein: CASSWDRGNTEAFF. As DNA, the CDR3 is TGTGCCAGCAGTTGGGACAGGGGGAACACTGAAGCTTTCTTT. The full variable domain, its missing parts supplied by reference TRBV7-3 and TRBJ1-1, is GAGVSQTPSNKVTEKGKYVELRCDPISGHTALYWYRQSLGQGPEFLIYFQGTGAADDSGLPNDRFFAVRPEGSVSTLKIQRTERGDSAVYLCASSWDRGNTEAFFGQGTRLTVV.

The sample holds a few counts of this clonotype. The chain couples TRBV29-1 to TRBJ1-1, with D unclear. The CDR3 is 14 amino acids. CDR1 and CDR2 (germline): SQVTM, ANQGSEA. Trimming took off 0 bases at V and 0 bases at J, with 8 bases between the two ends. In nucleotides, the CDR3 is TGCAGCGTTGAAGAAACCGAGATGAACACTGAAGCTTTCTTT. The encoded protein is CSVEETEMNTEAFF.

This clonotype was detected many times. The V and J genes are TRBV7-2 and TRBJ1-1; no firm D call. Germline V gene lookup returns CDR1 SGHTA and CDR2 FQGNSA. The germline V and J ends were trimmed by 3 bases and 5 bases, with 10 bases remaining between them. This CDR3 contains 13 residues. The CDR3 spells CASSFSLGTEAFF. The DNA of the CDR3 is TGTGCCAGCAGCTTTTCCTTGGGGACTGAAGCTTTCTTT. The full variable domain, with the rest looked up from reference TRBV7-2 and TRBJ1-1, is GAGVSQSPSNKVTEKGKDVELRCDPISGHTALYWYRQSLGQGLEFLIYFQGNSAPDKSGLPSDRFSAERTGGSVSTLTIQRTQQEDSAVYLCASSFSLGTEAFFGQGTRLTVV.

Note on this clonotype: Possible read error: a much larger clone is one base away. The V and J genes are TRBV12-3 or TRBV12-4 and TRBJ1-6; unclear D gene. The CDR3 loop spans 15 amino acids. Trimming removed 6 bases at V and 7 bases at J, with 16 bases between. DNA of the CDR3: TGTGCCAGCAGGGTCCTCACTCCCGGGAATTCACCCCTCCACTTT. Translation gives CASRVLTPGNSPLHF.

The V and J genes are TRBV10-3 and TRBJ2-3; no definite D call. Germline CDR1 is ENHRY and CDR2 is SYGVKD. This CDR3 has 13 amino acids. Trimming shortened V by 0 bases and J by 7 bases, and 8 bases separated the two germline ends. CDR3 amino acids: CAISESGINTQYF. DNA of the CDR3: TGTGCCATCAGTGAGTCGGGAATAAATACGCAGTATTTT.

The chain uses TRBV2 and TRBJ2-7, with 11 nucleotides matching TRBD1. With V trimmed by 5 bases and J by 2 bases, 8 bases remained unmatched. The CDR3 spans 16 residues. Looked up from germline, CDR1 is SNHLY and CDR2 is FYNNEI. The CDR3 region has the DNA TGTGCCAGCAGTCCCTCAGGACAGGGGGCTACCTACGAGCAGTACTTC. It specifies CASSPSGQGATYEQYF.

Details on this clonotype: A read error may explain this, as a much larger clone is one base away. The chain has TRBV11-2 and TRBJ2-5; weak D call: TRBD2 (6 bases). In germline, CDR1 is SGHAT, CDR2 FQNNGV. V lost 8 bases to trimming and J lost 5 bases, with 15 bases between them. This CDR3 is 13 amino acids long. The CDR3 DNA reads TGTGCCAGCCAACGGGGAGGTGGGGAGACCCAGTACTTC. It codes for CASQRGGGETQYF.

The chain recombines TRBV29-1 with TRBJ1-1, with 7 bases identical to TRBD1. Unmatched junction bases numbered 9, after V lost 1 base and J lost 10 bases. Germline V lookup: CDR1 SQVTM, CDR2 ANQGSEA. This CDR3 is built from 13 residues. This chain's CDR3 is CSVEVYGDSLAFF. CDR3 nucleotides: TGCAGCGTTGAAGTTTACGGGGACAGCCTAGCTTTCTTT.

J is TRBJ2-7 and V is TRBV10-1; TRBD1 agrees at 8 bases. Germline CDR1 is WNHNN and CDR2 is SYGVQD (reference sequence). The CDR3 runs to 14 residues. With V trimmed by 6 bases and J by 2 bases, 6 bases remained unmatched. This chain's CDR3 is CASSATGDTYEQYF. Here the CDR3 DNA reads TGCGCCAGCAGCGCGACAGGGGACACCTACGAGCAGTACTTC.

This chain links TRBV14 with TRBJ2-2; a possible D gene is TRBD1 (6 bases). There are 15 residues in the CDR3. Per germline, CDR1 SGHDN and CDR2 FVKESK. Trimming cost V 0 bases and J 8 bases, with 13 bases left between them. DNA for the CDR3: TGTGCCAGCAGCCAAGATTGGGGACAAGCTGGGGAGCTGTTTTTT. Translated, it gives CASSQDWGQAGELFF.

The chain joins TRBV10-3 to TRBJ1-5, with D maybe TRBD1 (5 bases). Trimming cost V 3 bases and J 6 bases, with 12 bases left between them. Germline CDR1 reads ENHRY; CDR2 reads SYGVKD. The CDR3 has 14 residues. CDR3: CAISEWGVGQPQHF. The CDR3 DNA sequence: TGTGCCATCAGTGAATGGGGGGTTGGTCAGCCCCAGCATTTT.

V gene TRBV6-5 combines with J gene TRBJ1-3; 7 positions agree with TRBD1. The CDR3 length is 16 residues. Germline lookup yields CDR1 MNHEY and CDR2 SVGAGI. V lost 0 bases and J lost 4; bases outside the gene matches: 6. The DNA of the CDR3 is TGTGCCAGCAGTTACTCTTCTCAGGGGGTAGGAAACACCATATATTTT. This encodes CASSYSSQGVGNTIYF.

The sample holds a few counts of this clonotype. V gene TRBV25-1 combines with J gene TRBJ2-7; perhaps TRBD1 as D (6 bases). CDR1 and CDR2 from the germline V gene are MGHDK and SYGVNS. This CDR3 is 12 amino acids long. V lost 7 bases and J lost 7, with 14 bases in between. CDR3 sequence: CASIEQGWEQYF. Here the CDR3 DNA reads TGTGCCAGCATCGAACAGGGATGGGAGCAGTACTTC.

The chain has TRBV5-6 and TRBJ2-2; 9 positions agree with TRBD1. The J segment lost 3 bases and the V segment lost 0 bases, leaving 3 bases of the junction unmatched. Germline assignment: CDR1 SGHDT and CDR2 YYEEEE. CDR3 length equals 16 residues. This chain's CDR3 is CASSLGRTGDTGELFF. The CDR3, as DNA: TGTGCCAGCAGCTTGGGTCGGACAGGGGACACCGGGGAGCTGTTTTTT.

In its sample, this clonotype was seen many times. A read error may produce the germline difference seen at one junction end. The chain joins TRBV4-1 to TRBJ2-5, with 8 bases aligning to TRBD1. Germline CDR1 and CDR2: MGHRA and YSYEKL. The CDR3 has 14 amino acids. CDR3 bases: TGTGCCAGCAGTCCGACAGGGGCCGAAGAGACCCAGTACTTC. This encodes CASSPTGAEETQYF.